The subject of this entry is one TCR beta chain. Its antigen is still unknown. This sample is part of a study of identical twins. Each cDNA held unique molecular identifiers, and template switching gave it a universal primer site. Each CDR3 protein is one row after TCRdb ran MiXCR on the 5' RACE reads. The table shows some 1,700,000 distinct CDR3 sequences, with roughly 35% occurring only once. The CDR3 runs to 21 residues. Per the germline V gene, CDR1 is MGHRA and CDR2 is YSYEKL. Unmatched junction bases numbered 15, after V lost 2 bases and J lost 0 bases. General observations from the study: For monozygotic twins, models underestimated out-of-frame TCR alpha sharing.

The specimen was cord blood. The chain employs TRBV4-1 and TRBJ2-1; 11 bases map to TRBD2. This clonotype was obtained from a newborn girl in good health. The DNA of the CDR3 is TGCGCCAGCAGCCAACGTCCTAGGCTAGCGGGGGGCCTAAACTCCTACAATGAGCAGTTCTTC. It codes for CASSQRPRLAGGLNSYNEQFF.